A selection of T cell receptor beta chains follows, all from one sample in a study of human T cells and chemical hapten exposure. TCRdb fed the RACE reads into MiXCR, producing one record per CDR3 protein. The sample consists of 75,000 to 90,000 distinct CDR3 sequences, 10% to 14% of them appearing once. Specimen: whole blood, collected in connection with sensitization to the hapten diphenylcyclopropenone (DPC). The receptors here all came from a woman aged 50 to 60 with alopecia areata. Some clones in this sample may be carry-over from other donors' samples. Both conserved end residues are part of each CDR3. A D gene is named only where the DNA matches it firmly. Clone size, where shown, is once, few, many, or a class for clones that have expanded.

TGTGCCAGCTCACGCTCGGGCGCAGATACGCAGTATTTT | CASSRSGADTQYF | TRBJ2-3 | TRBV18 | NA | many
TGCGCCAGCAGCTTAGCCAGGAGCTACGAGCAGTACTTC | CASSLARSYEQYF | TRBJ2-7 | TRBV5-1 | NA | many
TGTGCCAGCAGCGCACAGGCAGATACGCAGTATTTT | CASSAQADTQYF | TRBJ2-3 | TRBV9 | NA | many
TGTGCCAGCCCGGGGAGGGTTGAAGCTTTCTTT | CASPGRVEAFF | TRBJ1-1 | TRBV6-5 | NA | NA
TGCGCCAGCAGCTTGGATGCTAGCGGGGCAGAGGAGACCCAGTACTTC | CASSLDASGAEETQYF | TRBJ2-5 | TRBV5-1 | TRBD2 | NA
TGCAGCGTTGGTGGGGATTCCTACAATGAGCAGTTCTTC | CSVGGDSYNEQFF | TRBJ2-1 | TRBV29-1 | NA | NA
TGTGCCAGCAGTGAAGTGAGCGGGAGCCCAGATACGCAGTATTTT | CASSEVSGSPDTQYF | TRBJ2-3 | TRBV6-1 | TRBD2 | NA
TGCGCCAGCAGCCAAGCCTCTCGACAGCCCACCTACGAGCAGTACTTC | CASSQASRQPTYEQYF | TRBJ2-7 | TRBV4-3 | NA | NA
TGTGCCAGCAGACGGACTCAGAGCTCCTACAATGAGCAGTTCTTC | CASRRTQSSYNEQFF | TRBJ2-1 | TRBV12-3/TRBV12-4 | NA | many
TGCAGTGCTAGGGGCCACCAAGAGACCCAGTACTTC | CSARGHQETQYF | TRBJ2-5 | TRBV20-1 | NA | NA
TGTGCCAGCAGCCCACCGAGGGGCAGGGATCAAAACAATGAGCAGTTCTTC | CASSPPRGRDQNNEQFF | TRBJ2-1 | TRBV7-9 | NA | many
TGCAGCGTTGAAGTCTCTGGCGGGAGGTTTGAGACCCAGTACTTC | CSVEVSGGRFETQYF | TRBJ2-5 | TRBV29-1 | TRBD2 | many
TGCAGCGTTGTTAGGGGGGGCAATGAGCAGTTCTTC | CSVVRGGNEQFF | TRBJ2-1 | TRBV29-1 | NA | many
TGTGCCAGCAGTTACTCGTATTTCCCAGCGGGAGGCCTTACCTACGAGCAGTACTTC | CASSYSYFPAGGLTYEQYF | TRBJ2-7 | TRBV6-2/TRBV6-3 | TRBD2 | NA
TGTGCCAGCAGCTTGGACAGGAACTCCTACAATGAGCAGTTCTTC | CASSLDRNSYNEQFF | TRBJ2-1 | TRBV7-9 | TRBD1 | many
TGTGCCAGCAGTTACGTCCCTGTGGTGGGACAAGAGACCCAGTACTTC | CASSYVPVVGQETQYF | TRBJ2-5 | TRBV6-6 | NA | few
TGTGCCAGCAGCTTTGGGGCAGCGGGAGGGTCCAATGAGCAGTTCTTC | CASSFGAAGGSNEQFF | TRBJ2-1 | TRBV7-2 | TRBD2 | many
TGTGCCAGCAGCTTTGGGACAGGGGGCTCTGGGGCCAACGTCCTGACTTTC | CASSFGTGGSGANVLTF | TRBJ2-6 | TRBV7-9 | TRBD1 | few
TGTGCCAGCAGTCCGACGACAGGCCTGAACACTGAAGCTTTCTTT | CASSPTTGLNTEAFF | TRBJ1-1 | TRBV12-3/TRBV12-4 | NA | NA
TGTGCCAGCAGCCCAACCCGCGGGCTAGTGCCGCAGTACTTC | CASSPTRGLVPQYF | TRBJ2-7 | TRBV14 | NA | few
TGTGCCAGCAGCCGGGCCAACTCTGGAAACACCATATATTTT | CASSRANSGNTIYF | TRBJ1-3 | TRBV7-2 | NA | many
TGTGCCAGCAGCCCCGGGACAGGGGGTGGGGGGGCCAAAAACATTCAGTACTTC | CASSPGTGGGGAKNIQYF | TRBJ2-4 | TRBV9 | TRBD1 | few
TGTGCCAGCAGGATACCAGGGGCCCTCGGAGGAGACACTGAAGCTTTCTTT | CASRIPGALGGDTEAFF | TRBJ1-1 | TRBV2 | NA | many
TGTGCCAGCTCACCAGGGGACAGGGGTCCCTATGGCTACACCTTC | CASSPGDRGPYGYTF | TRBJ1-2 | TRBV18 | TRBD1 | NA
TGTGCCACCAGCAGAAACCGGGAAGGTACGCAGTATTTT | CATSRNREGTQYF | TRBJ2-3 | TRBV15 | NA | many
TGCGCCAGCAGCTTGGCCAGGGGGCCTCCCTACGAGCAGTACTTC | CASSLARGPPYEQYF | TRBJ2-7 | TRBV5-1 | TRBD1 | NA
TGTGCCAGCCAGTGGGAACGGGCACGCAAGGGAATTGGCTACACCTTC | CASQWERARKGIGYTF | TRBJ1-2 | TRBV19 | NA | NA
TGTGCCAGCTCACCATCAACAATGGGGGACGAAAAACTGTTTTTT | CASSPSTMGDEKLFF | TRBJ1-4 | TRBV18 | NA | NA